This T cell receptor (beta chain) came from a study of spatial heterogeneity in lung cancer (dated by TCRdb to between 2018 and 2021). Turning to the overall study: Beta-chain transcripts were consistently detected in greater numbers than alpha-chain transcripts, which likely reflects a higher abundance of beta-chain transcripts. In non-small cell lung cancer, the study quantitatively compared TCR alpha and beta repertoires across several tumor regions, matched nontumor lung, and blood. In the raw uncorrected reads, each unique combination of TCR and UMI appeared more than ten times on average. Both alpha and beta chains were TCR-sequenced in hundreds of tumor regions, approximately 67 matched nontumor lung samples and roughly 50 PBMC samples obtained at surgery. The study linked features of the TCR repertoire to counts of nonsynonymous mutations, which were determined by whole-exome sequencing of tumor tissue. The research as a whole found: Ubiquitous expanded tumor TCRs were detected in blood more often at tumor resection than at routine follow-up. Confirming at a functional level the hypothesis that regional TCRs recognize regional mutations was considered to require additional single-cell paired TCR alpha and beta sequencing.

Library preparation employed 5' RACE. TCRdb lists the instrument as NextSeq 500. The TCR library protocol attached a unique molecular identifier to each TCR cDNA molecule to allow correction of PCR and sequencing errors. Under the source paper's analysis protocol: TCR identification, UMI-based error correction and CDR3 extraction were performed with Decombinator tools. Expanded TCRs were defined as those above a frequency of 2 per 1,000, corresponding to the top 1% of the tumor frequency distribution. Renyi diversity was computed with the R vegan package after each repertoire had been subsampled 100 times to 5,000 TCRs. To build CDR3 similarity networks, amino acid triplet string-kernel similarity was used, and CDR3s were connected when their pairwise similarity was above 0.82. TCRdb redid the processing of the public reads, applying fastp at Q25 and MiXCR, and retained in-frame beta chains. A single entry per CDR3 protein holds the most common genes and DNA from its merged rows. The V and J calls come from TCRdb's annotation, not from the publication. The sample table lists approximately 92,000 distinct CDR3 sequences, approximately 12% of them with a count of one. Approximately 39% of the sample belongs to the ten largest clones.

V lost 7 bases and J lost 5 bases; the stretch between them is 15 bases long. Reading from cysteine to phenylalanine, the CDR3 counts 14 amino acids. The kept DNA is CDR3 alone, 42 bases in frame from the first base. With respect to this clonotype: Its antigen has not been determined. Base-call qualities are not available, and no considerably larger clone is one nucleotide away.

The intended sense of this specimen's time point label: sample taken at primary tumor resection. Samples were obtained from approximately 70 patients with early-stage, untreated non-small cell lung cancer from the lung TRACERx cohort. For TCR sequencing, whole RNA was extracted from tumor and nontumor lung tissue, or from cryopreserved PBMC samples, and no cell sorting was done. Patients were selected for TCR sequencing only if sufficient RNA was available from at least two tumor regions. The source was PBMCs, collected at surgery. The chain links TRBV12-3 or TRBV12-4 with TRBJ1-5; the D gene identity is not certain. This clonotype was obtained from a male donor with early-stage non-small cell lung cancer. Read as DNA, the sequence is TGTGCCAGCAACCTAGCGGCCAGCGATCAGCCCCAGCATTTT. The translation is CASNLAASDQPQHF.